Listed below are T cell receptor beta chains from one sample, sequenced in a study of CD8+ T cells in alopecia areata. Profiling relied on immunoSEQ multiplex PCR, and the TCRdb table lists in-frame clones only, not all of them. Among 180,000 or so clones, about 67% were seen once, and the ten largest hold roughly an eighth. Sequenced material: CD8+ T cells sorted from blood, taken at week 0. The source of these receptors is a human donor with alopecia areata. The CDR3 runs from the conserved cysteine through the conserved F or W. A D gene is named only where the DNA matches it firmly. Some rows mark clone size as missing; the rest say once, few, many or name a class of expanded clone.

>NA|TRBJ2-7|NA|TRBV7-9
TGTGCCAGCAGCTCCTGGTTAAGGGGACGGTCCTACGAGCAGTACTTC
CASSSWLRGRSYEQYF
>NA|TRBJ2-7|TRBD1|TRBV5-6
TGTGCCAGCAGTTCCCGACAGGGTCTTCCCTACGAGCAGTACTTC
CASSSRQGLPYEQYF
>NA|TRBJ2-5|TRBD1|TRBV11-1
TGTGCCAGCAGCTCAGGACAGGCCTCGTACCAAGAGACCCAGTACTTC
CASSSGQASYQETQYF
>few|TRBJ2-7|TRBD1|TRBV14
TGTGCCAGCAGCCGGACAGGGTTAGCCTACGAGCAGTACTTC
CASSRTGLAYEQYF
>NA|TRBJ2-3|TRBD2|TRBV7-7
TGTGCCAGCAGCCTACATCCAGCGACTAGCGGGGGAGACGATACGCGGTATTTT
CASSLHPATSGGDDTRYF
>NA|TRBJ2-7|NA|TRBV4-1
TGCGCCAGCAGCCAATCAAGCGAGGGGATATCCTACGAGCAGTACTTC
CASSQSSEGISYEQYF
>NA|TRBJ1-5|NA|TRBV4-1
TGCGCCAGCAGCGAAGAAGCCCGGGAGAGGGGCAATCAGCCCCAGCATTTT
CASSEEARERGNQPQHF
>NA|TRBJ2-7|TRBD1|TRBV9
TGTGCCAGCAGCTCCCGGACAGGGGGCTACGAGCAGTACTTC
CASSSRTGGYEQYF
>NA|TRBJ2-7|NA|TRBV6-1
TGTGCCAGCAGTGTAAATCCCAGGGGGGACGAGCAGTACTTC
CASSVNPRGDEQYF
>NA|TRBJ2-2|NA|TRBV7-9
TGTGCCAGCAGCTTAGATGGACTGTTTTTT
CASSLDGLFF
>NA|TRBJ2-5|NA|TRBV4-1
TGCGCCAGCAGCCCTACGGTCCGGGGGCAGGGAAAAGAGACCCAGTACTTC
CASSPTVRGQGKETQYF
>NA|TRBJ2-5|NA|TRBV29-1
TGCAGCGTACCACTTTATGAGACCCAGTACTTC
CSVPLYETQYF
>NA|TRBJ2-7|NA|TRBV7-9
TGTGCCAGCAGCGACCCAGGGCAGAGCTCCTACGAGCAGTACTTC
CASSDPGQSSYEQYF
>NA|TRBJ2-6|NA|TRBV15
TGTGCCACCAGAGGTTACAGGGTTGAGTCTGGGGCCAACGTCCTGACTTTC
CATRGYRVESGANVLTF
>few|TRBJ2-7|NA|TRBV29-1
TGCAGCGTTGAAGTGGGGGGCCTATCCTACGAGCAGTACTTC
CSVEVGGLSYEQYF
>NA|TRBJ1-2|NA|TRBV19
TGTGCCAGTAGTATCCCAGGGGATGGCTACACCTTC
CASSIPGDGYTF
>once|TRBJ2-3|TRBD2|TRBV30
TGTGCCTGGAGTACGGGACTAAGCACAGATACGCAGTATTTT
CAWSTGLSTDTQYF
>NA|TRBJ2-4|NA|TRBV30
TGTGCCTGTGACCCGGACAGCAAAAACATTCAGTACTTC
CACDPDSKNIQYF
>NA|TRBJ2-7|NA|TRBV29-1
TGCAGCGTTTTAGTAGACTACGAGCAGTACTTC
CSVLVDYEQYF
>NA|TRBJ2-2|NA|TRBV29-1
TGCAGCGTTGTTGTAACCGGGGAGCTGTTTTTT
CSVVVTGELFF
>NA|TRBJ2-1|NA|TRBV15
TGTGCCACCAGCAGAGTACCCAAGAGCGCCCGAGGCCCGAATGAGCAGTTCTTC
CATSRVPKSARGPNEQFF
>NA|TRBJ1-6|TRBD1|TRBV11-3
TGTGCCAGCAGCGAACCATCCAGGGGGCTCGGGAATTCACCCCTCCACTTT
CASSEPSRGLGNSPLHF
>few|TRBJ2-3|NA|TRBV11-3
TGTGCCAGCAGCTTCGTCGGGATCGCAGATACGCAGTATTTT
CASSFVGIADTQYF
>NA|TRBJ2-5|NA|TRBV29-1
TGCAGCGTTGAACAGGGTTCGGGAGAGACCCAGTACTTC
CSVEQGSGETQYF
>NA|TRBJ2-2|NA|TRBV7-9
TGTGCCAGCAGCTTAAGGGGGGGCGAGCCGAACACCGGGGAGCTGTTTTTT
CASSLRGGEPNTGELFF
>NA|TRBJ2-7|NA|TRBV5-6
TGTGCCAGCAGCTTGGGACTACCCTCCTACGAGCAGTACTTC
CASSLGLPSYEQYF
>once|TRBJ2-7|TRBD2|TRBV5-1
TGCGCCAGCAGCTTCCGGGGGGACGAGCAGTACTTC
CASSFRGDEQYF
>NA|TRBJ1-2|TRBD1|TRBV5-1
TGCGCCAGCAGAGGGACAGGGACTAACTATGGCTACACCTTC
CASRGTGTNYGYTF
>NA|TRBJ1-5|NA|TRBV19
TGTGCCAGTAGTATAGTCCATGGAGAGCCCCAGCATTTT
CASSIVHGEPQHF
>once|TRBJ1-1|NA|TRBV13
TGTGCCAGCAGGACGACAGATTCAATGAACACTGAAGCTTTCTTT
CASRTTDSMNTEAFF
>NA|TRBJ1-1|NA|TRBV11-1
TGTGCCAGCAGCTTAGCGCCAGAAAGTATGAACACTGAAGCTTTCTTT
CASSLAPESMNTEAFF
>NA|TRBJ1-1|TRBD1|TRBV6-6
TGTGCCAGCAGCTACGGACAGGGCATGAACACTGAAGCTTTCTTT
CASSYGQGMNTEAFF
>once|TRBJ2-7|TRBD1|TRBV5-6
TGTGCCAGCAGCTTGCAGGGGGCGCTTGGATACGAGCAGTACTTC
CASSLQGALGYEQYF
>once|TRBJ2-2|NA|TRBV13
TGTGCCAGCAGCCAAGGACAGAACACCGGGGAGCTGTTTTTT
CASSQGQNTGELFF
>NA|TRBJ2-5|TRBD2|TRBV7-6
TGTGCCAGCAGCTTAGGGTACCGACTAGCGGGGGAAGAGACCCAGTACTTC
CASSLGYRLAGEETQYF